The rows below give T cell receptor beta chains drawn from one sample of a study of blood T cell repertoires in COVID-19. Repertoires were generated with immunoSEQ multiplex PCR, while TCRdb's copy carries only in-frame clones and drops some. This repertoire shows 87,000 or so clones, 70% to 90% found once; its top ten account for 2.5% to 3.5%. The specimen sequenced was peripheral blood. These receptor sequences come from a woman over 75 with COVID-19, enrolled during active disease. Both conserved end residues are part of each CDR3. Fields, in order: V gene, J gene, D gene, clone size, CDR3 protein, CDR3 DNA. D genes are given only for firm matches. Only some rows state a clone size, as once, few, many or a class for expanded clones.

>TRBV15|TRBJ2-5|.|.
CATSDLAAHETQYF
TGTGCCACCAGTGACCTAGCCGCCCATGAGACCCAGTACTTC
>TRBV27|TRBJ2-2|.|.
CASSHAGELFF
TGTGCCAGCAGTCATGCCGGGGAGCTGTTTTTT
>TRBV11-3|TRBJ2-1|TRBD2|.
CASSRTSGVNNEQFF
TGTGCCAGCAGCCGAACTAGCGGGGTCAACAATGAGCAGTTCTTC
>TRBV18|TRBJ1-1|TRBD1|.
CASSPGTGAKNTEAFF
TGTGCCAGCTCCCCCGGGACAGGGGCGAAGAACACTGAAGCTTTCTTT
>TRBV2|TRBJ1-1|.|once
CASSGKDPGVGTEAFF
TGTGCCAGCAGTGGAAAGGACCCAGGGGTGGGCACTGAAGCTTTCTTT
>TRBV10-3|TRBJ2-7|TRBD1|.
CATYTPGTGREQYF
TGTGCCACCTATACTCCCGGGACAGGGCGGGAGCAGTACTTC
>TRBV10-1|TRBJ2-1|TRBD1|once
CASSESGQGAGDEQFF
TGCGCCAGCAGTGAGTCAGGACAGGGGGCGGGCGATGAGCAGTTCTTC
>TRBV7-9|TRBJ2-7|.|.
CASSRTVAYEQYF
TGTGCCAGCAGCCGGACAGTAGCCTACGAGCAGTACTTC
>TRBV6-5|TRBJ2-7|.|.
CASSPRYEQYF
TGTGCCAGCAGCCCCAGGTACGAGCAGTACTTC
>TRBV24-1|TRBJ2-6|TRBD1|once
CATSDSGTGGANVLTF
TGTGCCACCAGTGACTCCGGGACAGGTGGGGCCAACGTCCTGACTTTC
>TRBV11-3|TRBJ2-1|TRBD2|.
CASSFRTSGNEGNEQFF
TGTGCCAGCAGCTTTCGGACTAGCGGGAACGAGGGCAATGAGCAGTTCTTC
>TRBV5-4|TRBJ2-5|TRBD2|.
CASSLGGGQETQYF
TGTGCCAGCAGCTTGGGGGGGGGTCAAGAGACCCAGTACTTC
>TRBV4-1|TRBJ2-7|.|.
CASSQGPRQAYEQYF
TGCGCCAGCAGCCAAGGCCCAAGGCAGGCCTACGAGCAGTACTTC
>TRBV9|TRBJ1-4|TRBD1|.
CASSATPDRFEKLFF
TGTGCCAGCAGCGCCACCCCGGACAGGTTTGAAAAACTGTTTTTT
>TRBV3-1/TRBV3-2|TRBJ2-7|.|.
CASSQVRGYEQYF
TGTGCCAGCAGCCAGGTCAGGGGCTACGAGCAGTACTTC
>TRBV18|TRBJ2-7|TRBD2|.
CASSPPSGSSREQYF
TGTGCCAGCTCACCGCCTAGCGGGAGCTCGCGGGAGCAGTACTTC
>TRBV4-2|TRBJ2-1|TRBD1|.
CASSNQGAQSYNEQFF
TGTGCCAGCAGCAACCAGGGGGCTCAGTCCTACAATGAGCAGTTCTTC
>TRBV27|TRBJ2-6|.|.
CAIGRAGANVLTF
TGTGCCATCGGCAGGGCTGGGGCCAACGTCCTGACTTTC
>TRBV10-3|TRBJ1-6|TRBD1|.
CAIHEGTGNSPLHF
TGTGCCATCCATGAGGGGACAGGGAATTCACCCCTCCACTTT
>TRBV28|TRBJ1-2|TRBD1|.
CASSLDRDYGYTF
TGTGCCAGCAGTCTCGACAGGGACTATGGCTACACCTTC
>TRBV7-3|TRBJ2-7|TRBD1|.
CASSLQGAVGEQYF
TGTGCCAGCAGCTTACAGGGGGCTGTTGGCGAGCAGTACTTC
>TRBV2|TRBJ1-3|.|.
CASSQDSYSGNTIYF
TGTGCCAGCAGCCAAGACAGTTACTCTGGAAACACCATATATTTT
>TRBV30|TRBJ1-1|.|once
CAWSVKGRSSEAFF
TGTGCCTGGAGTGTAAAGGGGCGAAGTTCTGAAGCTTTCTTT
>TRBV30|TRBJ1-1|.|.
CAWNVYMNTEAFF
TGTGCCTGGAATGTGTATATGAACACTGAAGCTTTCTTT
>TRBV20-1|TRBJ2-1|TRBD2|.
CSASGGGPIEQFF
TGCAGCGCTAGTGGGGGAGGGCCCATTGAGCAGTTCTTC
>TRBV27|TRBJ1-2|TRBD1|.
CASSLHPGQARRGYTF
TGTGCCAGCAGTCTTCATCCGGGACAGGCAAGGCGTGGCTACACCTTC
>TRBV2|TRBJ2-3|.|once
CASSFYFTDTQYF
TGTGCCAGCAGTTTTTACTTTACAGATACGCAGTATTTT
>TRBV2|TRBJ1-2|TRBD1|.
CASSGGQGTLGYGYTF
TGTGCCAGCAGTGGGGGACAGGGGACACTGGGCTATGGCTACACCTTC
>TRBV5-6|TRBJ2-2|.|.
CASSYGNTGELFF
TGTGCCAGCAGCTACGGGAACACCGGGGAGCTGTTTTTT
>TRBV10-3|TRBJ2-7|TRBD1|.
CAISPGTGARSSYEQYF
TGTGCCATCAGCCCCGGGACAGGAGCTCGAAGCTCCTACGAGCAGTACTTC
>TRBV18|TRBJ1-2|TRBD1|few
CASSPPGTGGGYTF
TGTGCCAGCTCACCGCCCGGGACAGGGGGGGGCTACACCTTC
>TRBV6-6|TRBJ2-5|.|.
CASSYFGPRGSQYF
TGTGCCAGCAGTTACTTTGGCCCCCGAGGGTCCCAGTACTTC
>TRBV6-5|TRBJ2-2|.|.
CASSYPGVETGELFF
TGTGCCAGCAGTTACCCGGGGGTAGAGACCGGGGAGCTGTTTTTT
>TRBV2|TRBJ1-6|.|.
CASSEDRGRENSPLHF
TGTGCCAGCAGTGAAGACCGGGGTCGGGAAAATTCACCCCTCCACTTT
>TRBV9|TRBJ1-5|.|.
CASSVGSNQPQHF
TGTGCCAGCAGCGTAGGGAGTAATCAGCCCCAGCATTTT
>TRBV28|TRBJ2-7|.|once
CASKPTGDLSYEQYF
TGTGCCAGCAAACCAACGGGGGACCTCTCCTACGAGCAGTACTTC
>TRBV9|TRBJ1-6|.|.
CASSVQGGWDSPLHF
TGTGCCAGCAGCGTCCAGGGAGGATGGGATTCACCCCTCCACTTT
>TRBV19|TRBJ1-5|.|.
CASMGGDILRPQHF
TGTGCCAGTATGGGGGGGGACATCCTACGGCCCCAGCATTTT
>TRBV7-9|TRBJ2-7|TRBD1|.
CASSLGGTAYEQYF
TGTGCCAGCAGCTTAGGGGGGACAGCCTACGAGCAGTACTTC
>TRBV28|TRBJ2-1|TRBD2|.
CASSLSGLGNNEQFF
TGTGCCAGCAGTTTATCGGGACTAGGGAACAATGAGCAGTTCTTC
>TRBV4-2|TRBJ2-3|TRBD2|.
CASSLPLAGSTDTQYF
TGTGCCAGCAGCCTCCCCCTAGCGGGCAGCACAGATACGCAGTATTTT
>TRBV7-2|TRBJ2-7|.|.
CASSWQGLQSYEQYF
TGTGCCAGCAGCTGGCAGGGACTCCAATCCTACGAGCAGTACTTC
>TRBV7-3|TRBJ2-5|.|.
CASSPRGGFETQYF
TGTGCCAGCAGCCCCCGTGGCGGGTTCGAGACCCAGTACTTC